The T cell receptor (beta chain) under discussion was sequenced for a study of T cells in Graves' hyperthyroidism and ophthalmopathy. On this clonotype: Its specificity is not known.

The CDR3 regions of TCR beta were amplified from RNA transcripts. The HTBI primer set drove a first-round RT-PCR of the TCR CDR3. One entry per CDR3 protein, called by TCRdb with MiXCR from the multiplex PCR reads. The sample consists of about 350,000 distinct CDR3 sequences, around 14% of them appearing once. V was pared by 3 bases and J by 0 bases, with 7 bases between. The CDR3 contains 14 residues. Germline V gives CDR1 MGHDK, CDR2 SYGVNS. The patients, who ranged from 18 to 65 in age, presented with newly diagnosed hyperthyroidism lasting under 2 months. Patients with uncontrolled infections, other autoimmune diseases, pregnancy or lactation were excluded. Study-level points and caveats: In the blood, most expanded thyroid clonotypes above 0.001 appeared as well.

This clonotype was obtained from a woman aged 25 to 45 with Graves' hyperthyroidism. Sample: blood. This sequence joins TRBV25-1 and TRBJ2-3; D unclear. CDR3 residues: CASSDPQSTDTQYF. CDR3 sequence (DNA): TGTGCCAGCAGTGACCCCCAGAGCACAGATACGCAGTATTTT.